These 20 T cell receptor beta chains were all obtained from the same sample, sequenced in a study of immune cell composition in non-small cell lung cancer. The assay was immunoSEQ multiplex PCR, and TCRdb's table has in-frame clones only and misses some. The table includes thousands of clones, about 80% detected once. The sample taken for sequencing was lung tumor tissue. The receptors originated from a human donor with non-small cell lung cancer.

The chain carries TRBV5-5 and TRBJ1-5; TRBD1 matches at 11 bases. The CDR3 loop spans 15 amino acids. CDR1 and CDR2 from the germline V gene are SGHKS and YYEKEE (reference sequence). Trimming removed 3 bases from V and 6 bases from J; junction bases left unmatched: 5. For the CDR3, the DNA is TGTGCCAGCAGCTCGGGACAGGGGGTGACTCAGCCCCAGCATTTT. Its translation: CASSSGQGVTQPQHF.

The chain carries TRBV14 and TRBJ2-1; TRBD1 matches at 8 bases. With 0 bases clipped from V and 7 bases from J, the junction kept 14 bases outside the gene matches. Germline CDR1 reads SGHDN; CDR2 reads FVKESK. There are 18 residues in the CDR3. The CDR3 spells CASSQDKGAGGARNEQFF. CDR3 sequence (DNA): TGTGCCAGCAGCCAAGATAAGGGGGCAGGGGGCGCAAGGAATGAGCAGTTCTTC.

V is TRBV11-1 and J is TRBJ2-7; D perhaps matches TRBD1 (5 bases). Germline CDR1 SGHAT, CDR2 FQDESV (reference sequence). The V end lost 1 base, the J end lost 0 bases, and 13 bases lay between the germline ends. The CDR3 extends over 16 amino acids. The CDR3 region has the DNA TGTGCCAGCAGCTTAGTCCCGGACATGCGCTCCTACGAGCAGTACTTC. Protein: CASSLVPDMRSYEQYF.

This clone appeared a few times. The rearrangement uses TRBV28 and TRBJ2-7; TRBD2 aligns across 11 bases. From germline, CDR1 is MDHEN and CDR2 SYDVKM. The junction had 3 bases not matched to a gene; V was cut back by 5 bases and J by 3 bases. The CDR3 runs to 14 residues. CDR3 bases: TGTGCCAGCAGTCGACTAGCGGGAAACTACGAGCAGTACTTC. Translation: CASSRLAGNYEQYF. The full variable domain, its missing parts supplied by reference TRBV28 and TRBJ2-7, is DVKVTQSSRYLVKRTGEKVFLECVQDMDHENMFWYRQDPGLGLRLIYFSYDVKMKEKGDIPEGYSVSREKKERFSLILESASTNQTSMYLCASSRLAGNYEQYFGPGTRLTVT.

Here the CDR3 reads CASSVGGGSTDTQYF. As DNA, the CDR3 is TGTGCCAGCAGCGTAGGGGGGGGAAGCACAGATACGCAGTATTTT. The chain links TRBV9 to TRBJ2-3; 7 nucleotides agree with TRBD2. With 0 bases clipped from V and 0 bases from J, the junction kept 1 base outside the gene matches. Germline lookup yields CDR1 SGDLS and CDR2 YYNGEE. This CDR3 is built from 15 residues.

CDR3 in DNA: TGTGCCAGCAGCAGGGACGGCGAAGTCTTGAATGAGCAGTTCTTC. Amino acids: CASSRDGEVLNEQFF. The V and J genes are TRBV7-3 and TRBJ2-1; D is possibly TRBD1 or TRBD2 (5 bases each). Per the germline V gene, CDR1 is SGHTA and CDR2 is FQGTGA. V shed 5 bases and J shed 7 bases, with 18 bases lying between them. The CDR3 contains 15 residues.

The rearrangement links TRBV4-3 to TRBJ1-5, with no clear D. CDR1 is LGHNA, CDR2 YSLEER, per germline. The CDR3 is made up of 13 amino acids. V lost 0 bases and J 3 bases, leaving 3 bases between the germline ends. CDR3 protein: CASSQDFNQPQHF. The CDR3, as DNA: TGCGCCAGCAGCCAAGATTTCAATCAGCCCCAGCATTTT.

The CDR3 sequence is CASSLEGHQPQHF. For the CDR3, the DNA is TGTGCCAGCAGTTTAGAGGGGCATCAGCCCCAGCATTTT. This chain uses TRBV27 with TRBJ1-5; D perhaps matches TRBD1 (5 bases). The CDR3 spans 13 residues. Germline V gene sequence: CDR1 MNHEY, CDR2 SMNVEV (reference sequence). The V end lost 2 bases, the J end lost 5 bases, and 7 bases lay between the germline ends.

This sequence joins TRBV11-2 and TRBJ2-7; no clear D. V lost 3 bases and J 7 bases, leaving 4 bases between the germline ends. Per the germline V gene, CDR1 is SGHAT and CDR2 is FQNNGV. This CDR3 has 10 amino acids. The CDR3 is CASSFGEQYF. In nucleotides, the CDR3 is TGTGCCAGCAGCTTCGGGGAGCAGTACTTC.

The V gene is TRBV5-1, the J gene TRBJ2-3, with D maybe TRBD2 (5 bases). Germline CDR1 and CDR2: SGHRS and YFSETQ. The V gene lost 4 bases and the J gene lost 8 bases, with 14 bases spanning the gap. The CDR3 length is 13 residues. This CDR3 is CASSPEGAGTQYF. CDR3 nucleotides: TGCGCCAGCAGCCCCGAGGGCGCAGGTACGCAGTATTTT.

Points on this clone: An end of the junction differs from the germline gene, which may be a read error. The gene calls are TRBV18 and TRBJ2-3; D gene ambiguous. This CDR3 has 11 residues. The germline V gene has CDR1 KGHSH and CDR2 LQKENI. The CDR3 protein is CASSPTNTQYF. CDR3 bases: TGTGCCAGTTCACCCACAAATACGCAGTATTTT.

CDR3 bases: TGTGCCAGCAGCAACCGGGACTCCTACAATGAGCAGTTCTTC. It specifies CASSNRDSYNEQFF. The V gene is TRBV6-7, the J gene TRBJ2-1; D possibly corresponds to TRBD2 (5 bases). TRBV6-7 is an ORF for which the function is uncertain. Trimming left V 6 bases short and J 0 bases short, with 9 bases between. CDR3 length: 14 residues.

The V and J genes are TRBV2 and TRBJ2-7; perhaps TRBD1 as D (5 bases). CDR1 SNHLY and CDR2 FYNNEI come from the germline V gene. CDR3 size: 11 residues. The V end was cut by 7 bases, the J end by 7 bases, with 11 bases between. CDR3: CASIIAGEQYF. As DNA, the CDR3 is TGTGCCAGCATCATCGCAGGGGAGCAGTACTTC.

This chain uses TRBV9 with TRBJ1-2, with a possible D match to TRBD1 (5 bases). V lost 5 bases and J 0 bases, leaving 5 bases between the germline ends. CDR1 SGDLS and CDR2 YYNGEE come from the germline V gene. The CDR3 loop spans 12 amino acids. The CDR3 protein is CASRGPNYGYTF. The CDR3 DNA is TGTGCCAGCAGGGGGCCTAACTATGGCTACACCTTC.

CDR3 DNA sequence: TGTGCCAGCAGCACTCGAGCGGGCTATGGCTACACCTTC. Amino acids: CASSTRAGYGYTF. The chain is built from TRBV7-2 and TRBJ1-2, with unresolved D. The CDR3 has 13 amino acids. Germline V gene lookup returns CDR1 SGHTA and CDR2 FQGNSA. Trimming shortened V by 5 bases and J by 4 bases, and 11 bases separated the two germline ends.

CDR3 coding DNA: TGTGCCAGCAGCTGGACTGCCGCCACTGAAGCTTTCTTT. Residues: CASSWTAATEAFF. The chain carries TRBV7-3 and TRBJ1-1; D gene uncertain. V lost 4 bases to trimming and J lost 4 bases, with 10 bases between them. CDR1 and CDR2 (germline): SGHTA, FQGTGA. This CDR3 spans 13 amino acids.

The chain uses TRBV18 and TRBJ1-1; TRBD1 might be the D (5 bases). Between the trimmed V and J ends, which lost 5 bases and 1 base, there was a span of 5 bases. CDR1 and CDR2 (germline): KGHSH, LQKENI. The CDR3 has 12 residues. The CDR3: CASSTGNTEAFF. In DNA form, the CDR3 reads TGTGCCAGCTCAACAGGGAACACTGAAGCTTTCTTT.

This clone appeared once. The chain's CDR3 is CASSTWTGGFYNEQFF. CDR3 sequence (DNA): TGTGCCAGCAGCACGTGGACAGGGGGCTTTTACAATGAGCAGTTCTTC. The V call is TRBV5-6, the J call TRBJ2-1, with 11 bases matching TRBD1. The germline CDR1 and CDR2 sequences are SGHDT and YYEEEE. The CDR3 extends over 16 amino acids. V was pared by 4 bases and J by 4 bases, with 7 bases of the junction left unmatched. The complete variable domain, with remaining parts taken from reference TRBV5-6 and TRBJ2-1, reads DAGVTQSPTHLIKTRGQQVTLRCSPKSGHDTVSWYQQALGQGPQFIFQYYEEEERQRGNFPDRFSGHQFPNYSSELNVNALLLGDSALYLCASSTWTGGFYNEQFFGPGTRLTVL.

For the CDR3, the DNA is TGTGCCAGCAGCTTAGGGGCCGGTGGGGCTGTCAAAACAGATACGCAGTATTTT. Protein product: CASSLGAGGAVKTDTQYF. This chain uses TRBV7-2 with TRBJ2-3, with a weak D call TRBD1 (5 bases). Germline CDR1 is SGHTA and CDR2 is FQGNSA. Trimming shortened V by 1 base and J by 3 bases, and 20 bases separated the two germline ends. The CDR3 runs to 18 residues. Combining the CDR3 with reference TRBV7-2 and TRBJ2-3 gives the whole variable domain GAGVSQSPSNKVTEKGKDVELRCDPISGHTALYWYRQSLGQGLEFLIYFQGNSAPDKSGLPSDRFSAERTGGSVSTLTIQRTQQEDSAVYLCASSLGAGGAVKTDTQYFGPGTRLTVL.

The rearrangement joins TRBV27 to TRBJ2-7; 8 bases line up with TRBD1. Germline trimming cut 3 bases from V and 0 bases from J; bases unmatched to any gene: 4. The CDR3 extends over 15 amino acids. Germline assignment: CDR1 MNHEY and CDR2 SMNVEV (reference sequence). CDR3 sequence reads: CASSLGQASSYEQYF. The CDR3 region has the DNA TGTGCCAGCAGTTTGGGACAGGCGAGCTCCTACGAGCAGTACTTC.